This record covers a single T cell receptor beta chain. These data come from a study of shared clonotypes between healthy human individuals. TCRdb's copy holds only in-frame clones and misses some; the assay was immunoSEQ multiplex PCR. The sample lists approximately 940,000 clones, approximately 80% seen once, with over 1.3% in the top ten. Each sample came from a Caucasian adult donor living in Nashville, Tennessee. The investigators split CD4+ cells into a CD45RA+ naive subset and a CD45RA-negative memory subset. From germline, CDR1 is SGDLS and CDR2 YYNGEE. The CDR3 extends over 14 amino acids. Trimming cost V 2 bases and J 4 bases; bases outside gene matches: 4.

The sequence was obtained from a man aged 18 to 35 in good health. The V gene is TRBV9, the J gene TRBJ2-5; 8 bases fit TRBD2. The sample taken for sequencing was memory CD4+ T cells sorted from blood. Documented subset: CD45RA-negative fraction. The chain's CDR3 is CASSVSGRGETQYF. CDR3 sequence (DNA): TGTGCCAGCAGCGTGAGCGGGAGAGGAGAGACCCAGTACTTC.